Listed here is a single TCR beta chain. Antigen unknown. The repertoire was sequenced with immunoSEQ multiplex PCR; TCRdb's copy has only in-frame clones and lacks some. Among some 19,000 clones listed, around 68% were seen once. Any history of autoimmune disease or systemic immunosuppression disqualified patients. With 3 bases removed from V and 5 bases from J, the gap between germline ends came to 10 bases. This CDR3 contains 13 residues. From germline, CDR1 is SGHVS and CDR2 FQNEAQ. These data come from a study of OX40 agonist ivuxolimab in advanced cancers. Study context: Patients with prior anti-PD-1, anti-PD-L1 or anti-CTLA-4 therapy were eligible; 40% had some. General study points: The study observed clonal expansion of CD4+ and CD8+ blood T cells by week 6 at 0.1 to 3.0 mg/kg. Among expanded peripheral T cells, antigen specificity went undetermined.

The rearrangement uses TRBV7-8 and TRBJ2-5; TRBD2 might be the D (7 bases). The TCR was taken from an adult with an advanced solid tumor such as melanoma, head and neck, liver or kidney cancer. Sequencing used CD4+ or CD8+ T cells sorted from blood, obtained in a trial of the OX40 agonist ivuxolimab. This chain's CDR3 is CASSFGGPETQYF. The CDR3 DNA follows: TGTGCCAGCAGCTTCGGGGGGCCTGAGACCCAGTACTTC. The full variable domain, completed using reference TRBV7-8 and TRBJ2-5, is GAGVSQSPRYKVAKRGQDVALRCDPISGHVSLFWYQQALGQGPEFLTYFQNEAQLDKSGLPSDRFFAERPEGSVSTLKIQRTQQEDSAVYLCASSFGGPETQYFGPGTRLLVL.